This T cell receptor (beta chain) was identified during a study of CD8 T cells in ankylosing spondylitis (dated by TCRdb to the late 2010s). Notes on the research overall: The study profiled T cell receptor beta repertoires in healthy donors and ankylosing spondylitis patients to find disease-linked TCR variants. Peripheral blood was sampled, and synovial fluid was additionally collected from ankylosing spondylitis patients. The full study cohort comprised around 23 ankylosing spondylitis patients and roughly 100 healthy donors. Overall study results and their limits: Some of the motif variants had been reported before in the synovial fluid and blood of reactive arthritis patients, a finding that suggests common disease-initiation mechanisms. The disease-linked clones showed a CD8+ phenotype and occurred at relatively low frequencies in peripheral blood. Significant enrichment of the disease-linked clones was reported in matched synovial fluid samples from ankylosing spondylitis patients. Blood from ankylosing spondylitis patients appeared to be characterized by a TCR beta motif composed of several highly homologous amino acid variants.

Sequencer: Illumina HiSeq 2500. Quantitative 5'-RACE with molecular barcodes was used to prepare TCR beta libraries. Regarding the original processing steps: To identify disease-linked TCR variants, a new computational method was used, one built on a probabilistic model of VDJ rearrangement. TCRdb trimmed the raw reads at Q25, called clones with MiXCR and kept productive beta chains. Every distinct CDR3 protein forms one entry, paired with its most common genes and DNA. The V and J calls reflect TCRdb's pipeline rather than the authors' work. The sample table lists 150,000 to 200,000 distinct CDR3 sequences, under 15% of them with a count of one. Clones ranked in the top ten supply approximately 11% of the sample. This clonotype appeared many times. The antigen it recognizes is unknown. Base qualities are missing; no much larger clone stands one base away. Sequenced material: blood, either unsorted or a sorted T cell fraction (not recorded which). This clonotype was sampled from a female donor with ankylosing spondylitis or in good health (not recorded which).

The encoded CDR3 is CASSIRQGGNQPQHF. The DNA reads as follows: TGTGCCAGTAGTATAAGGCAGGGTGGGAATCAGCCCCAGCATTTT. The sequence joins TRBV19 to TRBJ1-5; the D region possibly corresponds to TRBD1 (5 bases align). CDR1 and CDR2 (LNHDA, SQIVND) derive from the germline V gene (reference sequence). The trim is 2 bases for V and 4 bases for J, with a gap of 12 bases between the germline ends. The cysteine opens and the phenylalanine closes a CDR3 of 15 amino acids. The DNA shown is the 45-base CDR3, in frame from base 1.